A single sample is the source of the 11 T cell receptor beta chains below, sequenced in a study of blood T cell repertoires in COVID-19. The assay was immunoSEQ multiplex PCR, and TCRdb's table has in-frame clones only and misses some. Among some 180,000 clones listed, around four fifths were seen once. The sequencing input was peripheral blood. All receptors come from a woman aged 35 to 49 with COVID-19, enrolled during active disease.

This clone appeared a few times. This chain joins TRBV10-1 and TRBJ2-7, with 7 nucleotides matching TRBD1. This CDR3 spans 13 amino acids. Germline V gene lookup returns CDR1 WNHNN and CDR2 SYGVQD (reference sequence). The V segment lost 5 bases and the J segment 5 bases; nucleotides outside the gene matches: 6. The CDR3 is CASSPLQGDEQYF. The CDR3 bases are TGCGCCAGCAGTCCCCTCCAGGGGGACGAGCAGTACTTC.

Points on this clone: A junction boundary mismatches the germline segment, possibly from a read error. V is TRBV7-2 and J is TRBJ2-3; TRBD2 matches 7 bases. CDR3 size: 15 residues. Germline lookup yields CDR1 SGHTA and CDR2 FQGNSA. This CDR3 reads CASSLTGGYTDTQYF. The CDR3, as DNA: TGTGCCAGTAGCTTAACGGGGGGATACACAGATACGCAGTATTTT.

The rearrangement uses TRBV2 and TRBJ2-3; 10 bases are a match to TRBD2. Unmatched junction bases numbered 4, after V lost 10 bases and J lost 0 bases. The CDR3 is 14 amino acids. Germline CDR1 reads SNHLY; CDR2 reads FYNNEI. The CDR3 region is CATILAGSTDTQYF. The CDR3 DNA reads TGTGCCACTATACTAGCGGGGAGCACAGATACGCAGTATTTT.

The V gene is TRBV15, the J gene TRBJ2-7; no clear D gene. Looked up from germline, CDR1 is LNHNV and CDR2 is YYDKDF (reference sequence). Trimming stripped 4 bases from V and 3 bases from J, with 10 bases between. CDR3 length: 13 residues. This CDR3 is CATSTVVYYEQYF. As DNA, the CDR3 is TGTGCCACCAGCACTGTTGTCTACTACGAGCAGTACTTC.

J is TRBJ1-2 and V is TRBV19; D may be TRBD1 (6 bases). V was pared by 5 bases and J by 4 bases, with 11 bases between. Germline values: CDR1 LNHDA, CDR2 SQIVND (reference sequence). CDR3 size: 13 residues. The CDR3 DNA is TGTGCCAGTAGTCTACAGGGCGGCTATGGCTACACCTTC. Residues: CASSLQGGYGYTF.

This clone came up once. V is TRBV9 and J is TRBJ1-6; the match to TRBD1 covers 9 bases. Germline values: CDR1 SGDLS, CDR2 YYNGEE. With 2 bases clipped from V and 2 bases from J, the junction kept 14 bases outside the gene matches. This CDR3 is 20 amino acids long. The CDR3: CASSVSGTGNERAYNSPLHF. The CDR3 DNA is TGTGCCAGCAGCGTCTCCGGGACAGGGAATGAAAGGGCCTATAATTCACCCCTCCACTTT.

The rearrangement uses TRBV6-5 and TRBJ1-1; D uncertain. Trimming took 0 bases from V and 8 from J, leaving 7 bases between them. The CDR3 loop spans 12 amino acids. The germline CDR1 and CDR2 sequences are MNHEY and SVGAGI. CDR3 nucleotides: TGTGCCAGCAGTTACTCTGGCAGGGAAGCTTTCTTT. This codes for CASSYSGREAFF.

Details on this clone: The germline gene is not matched at one end of the junction; a read error may be the cause. The J gene is TRBJ2-6, the V gene TRBV7-7, with D possibly TRBD1 on 6 matching bases. This CDR3 is built from 19 residues. From germline, CDR1 is SSHAT and CDR2 FNYEAQ (reference sequence). The CDR3 DNA is TGTGCTAGCAGCTTAGGTCCCAGGGGAAGATCAGCTGGGGCCAACGTCCTGACTTTC. This translates into CASSLGPRGRSAGANVLTF.

The chain combines TRBV7-3 with TRBJ2-3; no reliable D call. Deletions cut 1 base from V and 3 bases from J, with 11 bases between. Germline lookup yields CDR1 SGHTA and CDR2 FQGTGA. The CDR3 length is 15 residues. The CDR3 reads CASSLISTGTDTQYF. The CDR3, as DNA: TGTGCCAGCAGCTTAATCTCAACCGGGACAGATACGCAGTATTTT.

This chain connects TRBV11-2 to TRBJ1-2, with 11 bases matching TRBD1. The CDR3 covers 13 residues. J lost 8 bases, V lost 5 bases, and 4 bases had no gene match. Germline CDR1 reads SGHAT; CDR2 reads FQNNGV. CDR3 sequence: CASSRGQGGGYTF. Here the CDR3 DNA reads TGTGCCAGCAGCCGGGGACAGGGGGGAGGCTACACCTTC.

The chain links TRBV3-1 (or the pseudogene TRBV3-2) to TRBJ2-5; TRBD2 agrees at 14 bases. The germline CDR1 and CDR2 sequences are LGHDT and YNNKEL (reference sequence). V trimming: 6 bases; J trimming: 5 bases; junction bases outside the gene matches: 5. The CDR3 runs to 15 residues. The DNA for the CDR3 is TGTGCCAGCAGTCGGACTAGCGGGGGGCGGGAGACCCAGTACTTC. As protein: CASSRTSGGRETQYF.